This T cell receptor (beta chain) was sequenced during a study of a mutant IDH1 vaccine in newly diagnosed glioma. In regard to this clone: The antigen remains undetermined.

Specified time point: week 47, end of study. A single vaccine dose contained 300 ug of mutant IDH1 20-mer peptide, and topical imiquimod was used with it. Across weeks 1, 3, 5, 7, 11, 15, 19 and 23, patients received a vaccination each time, eight in all. Donors had new WHO grade 3 or 4 IDH1-mutant, ATRX-lost astrocytomas. The repertoire was sequenced with immunoSEQ multiplex PCR; TCRdb's copy has only in-frame clones and lacks some. The table lists around 50,000 clones, approximately 84% of them singletons. This TCR was sampled from a woman in her 30s with glioma. Some clones in this sample may be carry-over from other donors' samples. The sequencing here drew on PBMCs, taken from a glioma patient whose treatment included an IDH1 peptide vaccine.

The DNA for the CDR3 is TGTGCCAGCAGTGAAACCGCGGGGTGGGCTGAAGCTTTCTTT. As protein: CASSETAGWAEAFF. The chain is built from TRBV6-1 and TRBJ1-1; D ambiguous. Germline CDR1 and CDR2: MNHNS and SASEGT. V was clipped by 2 bases and J by 6 bases, with 13 bases between them. This CDR3 region has 14 residues.